The rows below give T cell receptor beta chains drawn from one sample of a study of regulatory T cells in long-lasting Graves disease. TCRdb re-derived calls from the multiplex PCR reads in MiXCR, one entry per CDR3 protein. This table has under 800,000 distinct CDR3 sequences, under 20% appearing once. These same records also appear under a second study, on T cells in Graves' hyperthyroidism and ophthalmopathy.

This sample comprised peripheral blood mononuclear cells (PBMCs), obtained at new diagnosis, from a patient treated with antithyroid drugs. The receptors derive from a woman aged 30 to 39 with Graves disease. Both conserved end residues are part of each CDR3. The order of the fields is J gene, clone size, V gene, D gene, CDR3 DNA, CDR3 protein. A D gene is named only where the DNA matches it firmly. Not every row has a clone size; where given, it reads once, few, many or a size class.

j_call: TRBJ2-7; clone_size: few; v_call: TRBV5-8; d_call: TRBD2; cdr3_nt: TGTGCCAGCAGCTTGGCCACGAGACTAGCGGGGGTTCCCTACGAGCAGTACTTC; cdr3_aa: CASSLATRLAGVPYEQYF
j_call: TRBJ2-6; clone_size: few; v_call: TRBV28; d_call: .; cdr3_nt: TGTGCCAGCAGTTTTTGGACCGACTCTGGGGCCAACGTCCTGACTTTC; cdr3_aa: CASSFWTDSGANVLTF
j_call: TRBJ2-7; clone_size: few; v_call: TRBV19; d_call: .; cdr3_nt: TGTGCCAGTAGAATCCCCAACGCCGGGGAGCAGTACTTC; cdr3_aa: CASRIPNAGEQYF
j_call: TRBJ1-1; clone_size: few; v_call: TRBV19; d_call: .; cdr3_nt: TGTGCCAGTAGCCCGGGTTACGGGATGAACACTGAAGCTTTCTTT; cdr3_aa: CASSPGYGMNTEAFF
j_call: TRBJ2-3; clone_size: .; v_call: TRBV28; d_call: .; cdr3_nt: TGTGCCAGCAGTTCACCGGGGCGGTGGACGCAGTATTTT; cdr3_aa: CASSSPGRWTQYF
j_call: TRBJ1-1; clone_size: many; v_call: TRBV27; d_call: TRBD1; cdr3_nt: TGTGCCAGCAGGCCACAGGGGAGTACTGAAGCTTTCTTT; cdr3_aa: CASRPQGSTEAFF
j_call: TRBJ1-2; clone_size: .; v_call: TRBV5-1; d_call: .; cdr3_nt: TGTGCCAGCAGCTTGACGAGGCTTGGCGATGGCTACACCTTC; cdr3_aa: CASSLTRLGDGYTF
j_call: TRBJ2-7; clone_size: few; v_call: TRBV5-4; d_call: TRBD2; cdr3_nt: TGTGCCAGCAGCTTGGCTAGCGGGAGGGCATCCTACGAGCAGTACTTC; cdr3_aa: CASSLASGRASYEQYF
j_call: TRBJ1-5; clone_size: many; v_call: TRBV12-3/TRBV12-4; d_call: .; cdr3_nt: TGTGCCAGCAGTTTAGGGGTCGGGTGGAATCAGCCCCAGCATTTT; cdr3_aa: CASSLGVGWNQPQHF
j_call: TRBJ2-1; clone_size: many; v_call: TRBV20-1; d_call: .; cdr3_nt: TGCAGTGCTAGAGTTATCGGGTCCTACAATGAGCAGTTCTTC; cdr3_aa: CSARVIGSYNEQFF
j_call: TRBJ2-5; clone_size: few; v_call: TRBV18; d_call: .; cdr3_nt: TGTGCCAGCTCACCGGCGAATAACCAAGAGACCCAGTACTTC; cdr3_aa: CASSPANNQETQYF
j_call: TRBJ1-6; clone_size: many; v_call: TRBV28; d_call: .; cdr3_nt: TGTGCCAGCAGTTTGCAGACTAATTCACCCCTCCACTTT; cdr3_aa: CASSLQTNSPLHF
j_call: TRBJ2-5; clone_size: .; v_call: TRBV19; d_call: .; cdr3_nt: TGTGCCAGCCAGCTCGGGGAGACCCAGTACTTC; cdr3_aa: CASQLGETQYF
j_call: TRBJ2-5; clone_size: .; v_call: TRBV5-1; d_call: .; cdr3_nt: TGCGCCAGCAGCCCCATCGTCACGGGGGCGAGAGAGACCCAGTACTTC; cdr3_aa: CASSPIVTGARETQYF
j_call: TRBJ1-4; clone_size: .; v_call: TRBV6-1; d_call: .; cdr3_nt: TGTGCCAGCAGCTACTCCTGGACACCAACTAATGAAAAACTGTTTTTT; cdr3_aa: CASSYSWTPTNEKLFF
j_call: TRBJ1-5; clone_size: .; v_call: TRBV19; d_call: .; cdr3_nt: TGTGCCAGTATGTCCGGGACATTCCAGCCCCAGCATTTT; cdr3_aa: CASMSGTFQPQHF